These T cell receptor beta chains were read from a single sample in a study of OX40 agonist ivuxolimab in advanced cancers. Generated by immunoSEQ multiplex PCR, the TCRdb table keeps only in-frame clones and is missing some. In the table there are over 150,000 clones, 94% of which are singletons. The input for sequencing was CD4+ or CD8+ T cells sorted from blood, taken in a trial of the OX40 agonist ivuxolimab. These TCRs come from an adult with an advanced solid tumor such as melanoma, head and neck, liver or kidney cancer. Both conserved end residues are part of each CDR3. Each record gives: clone size, V gene, J gene, D gene, CDR3 protein, CDR3 DNA. A D gene is named only where the DNA matches it firmly. The size field is filled for only some rows; it gives once, few, many or a size class.

few,TRBV6-1,TRBJ1-3,-,CASSELLAGNPGNTIYF,TGTGCCAGCAGTGAATTGCTGGCAGGGAACCCTGGAAACACCATATATTTT
-,TRBV10-1,TRBJ2-5,-,CASSRDRETQYF,TGCGCCAGCAGTCGGGACCGGGAGACCCAGTACTTC
-,TRBV11-1,TRBJ2-6,TRBD1,CASSSLPGTGGSGANVLTF,TGTGCCAGCAGCTCCCTTCCTGGGACAGGGGGTTCTGGGGCCAACGTCCTGACTTTC
-,TRBV21-1,TRBJ2-7,-,CASTDPGQRAYEQYF,TGTGCCAGCACGGACCCGGGACAAAGGGCCTACGAGCAGTACTTC
once,TRBV4-1,TRBJ2-7,TRBD2,CASSQGLAGAFSYEQYF,TGCGCCAGCAGCCAAGGCCTAGCGGGGGCCTTCTCCTACGAGCAGTACTTC
-,TRBV6-5,TRBJ1-2,TRBD1,CASSFRTGRYGYTF,TGTGCCAGCAGTTTTAGGACAGGGAGGTATGGCTACACCTTC
once,TRBV7-9,TRBJ2-5,-,CASSLGGWGIQETQYF,TGTGCCAGCAGCTTAGGAGGTTGGGGGATCCAAGAGACCCAGTACTTC
-,TRBV28,TRBJ1-1,-,CASSLGMNTEAFF,TGTGCCAGCAGTTTGGGGATGAACACTGAAGCTTTCTTT
-,TRBV7-8,TRBJ1-6,-,CASSLRSGINSPLHF,TGTGCCAGCAGCTTAAGGTCAGGGATAAATTCACCCCTCCACTTT
-,TRBV6-1,TRBJ1-3,-,CASSQGNTIYF,TGTGCCAGCAGCCAGGGAAACACCATATATTTT
once,TRBV28,TRBJ2-5,TRBD1,CASTRGTGQETQYF,TGTGCCAGCACCCGAGGGACAGGCCAAGAGACCCAGTACTTC
-,TRBV6-6,TRBJ1-1,-,CASRRPHGTEAFF,TGTGCCAGCAGACGACCACACGGCACTGAAGCTTTCTTT